Sequencing of this T cell receptor beta chain was carried out in a study of identical twins. Notes on the study in general: The study based its conclusions on cross-sectional statistical analysis and did not follow the same donors. Where out-of-frame alpha sequences were twin-shared, they showed excess low generation probability. Researchers reported weaker excess twin sharing in beta out-of-frame sequences. In monozygotic twins, models underestimated the sharing of out-of-frame TCR alpha.

With regard to this clonotype: The antigen is not known.

V dropped 7 bases and J dropped 4 bases, with 13 bases sitting between them. CDR3 length: 13 amino acids. CDR1 is MDHEN, CDR2 SYDVKM, per germline. TCRdb re-derived calls from the 5' RACE reads in MiXCR, one entry per CDR3 protein. The sample has about 530,000 distinct CDR3 sequences; 20% to 25% are singletons. This same sample was also part of a study on yellow fever vaccine responses in identical twins.

The TCR originated in a woman between 18 and 30 years old in good health. The chain combines TRBV28 with TRBJ1-1; D gene ambiguous. Sequenced sample: CD4+ T cells sorted from blood. CDR3 sequence: CASTPGWSTEAFF. CDR3 DNA sequence: TGTGCCAGCACGCCAGGCTGGAGCACTGAAGCTTTCTTT.